The 25 T cell receptor delta chains given below trace back to one sample, sequenced in a study of Vδ1+ human thymocytes. Whole-study findings and limits: Thymic TRG and TRD repertoires appeared highly polyclonal.

These receptors' antigens are unknown. Sequences come from RNA converted to cDNA by reverse transcription. The CDR3 regions were amplified by multiplex PCR from V-gene primers to a constant-region primer. TCRdb re-called the multiplex PCR reads through CATT. The top ten clones hold roughly 0.98% of a sample with tens of thousands of delta-chain clones, approximately 8.8% of them seen once. The source material was Vdelta1+ gamma-delta thymocytes from the thymus. Subset in this sample: FACS-sorted CD3+ TCRalphabeta- TCRVdelta1+ TCRVdelta2- thymocytes. These receptors came from a child younger than two who had congenital heart surgery.

This clone was detected a few times. The chain employs TRDV2 and TRDJ3; TRDD3 agrees at 10 bases. With V trimmed by 4 bases and J by 0 bases, 17 bases remained unmatched. This CDR3 has 22 amino acids. The germline CDR1 and CDR2 sequences are GEAIGNYY and EKD. The CDR3 DNA follows: TGTGCCTGTGAACAAATACTGGGGGATCCAATTCTAAGCTCCTGGGACACCCGACAGATGTTTTTC. Protein sequence: CACEQILGDPILSSWDTRQMFF.

The chain is built from TRDV1 and TRDJ1, with TRDD3 matching 9 bases. TCRdb gives no J gene; it was assigned here by matching the DNA to germline. Germline V lookup: CDR1 TSWWSYY, CDR2 QGS. The V gene end was trimmed by 5 bases and the J gene end by 4 bases; junction bases not matched to a gene: 26. This CDR3 has 21 residues. The CDR3 protein is CALGTRASPCWGYDRLDKLIF. Written as DNA, the CDR3 is TGTGCTCTTGGGACCCGAGCCTCTCCCTGCTGGGGATACGATCGGCTCGATAAACTCATCTTT.

This clone was seen a few times. The chain has TRDV1 and TRDJ2, with a possible D match to TRDD3 (5 bases). In germline, CDR1 is TSWWSYY, CDR2 QGS. The CDR3 has 15 amino acids. Trimming cost V 8 bases and J 0 bases, with 13 bases left between them. The DNA of the CDR3 is TGTGCTCTTATCAACCGGGGAACTTTGACAGCACAACTCTTCTTT. Translated: CALINRGTLTAQLFF.

This clone was seen only a few times. The chain couples TRDV1 to TRDJ1, with D tentatively TRDD3 (5 bases). The CDR3 length is 20 residues. Germline CDR1 and CDR2: TSWWSYY and QGS. Trimming pared 3 bases from V and 1 base from J, leaving 27 bases between. CDR3 nucleotides: TGTGCTCTTGGGGAGTCTATCGTACTGGCGATACACCGACCCACCGATAAACTCATCTTT. Its protein is CALGESIVLAIHRPTDKLIF.

The chain links TRDV1 to TRDJ1, with D possibly TRDD3 on 6 matching bases. The CDR3 covers 17 residues. In germline, CDR1 is TSWWSYY, CDR2 QGS. V was cut by 2 bases and J by 4 bases, with 20 bases left in between. The CDR3 DNA follows: TGTGCTCTTGGGGAATTCCACCTGGGGCTCTCGGGCGATAAACTCATCTTT. Its protein product is CALGEFHLGLSGDKLIF.

The chain combines TRDV1 with TRDJ1, with a tentative D call TRDD3 (6 bases). The J gene was not available in TCRdb and was assigned here by matching the DNA to germline segments. The CDR3 extends over 19 amino acids. The germline CDR1 and CDR2 sequences are TSWWSYY and QGS. V was cut by 2 bases and J by 0 bases, with 22 bases left in between. The CDR3 loop is CALGEESGGRVSHTDKLIF. The CDR3 DNA reads TGTGCTCTTGGGGAAGAGTCCGGGGGGAGAGTTTCCCACACCGATAAACTCATCTTT.

Turning to this clone: Other DNA variants within this sample encode the same CDR3. The genes are TRDV1 and TRDJ1, with TRDD3 identical over 12 bases. Trimming removed 3 bases from V and 0 bases from J; junction bases left unmatched: 5. This CDR3 comprises 17 residues. CDR1 and CDR2 (germline): TSWWSYY, QGS. CDR3 sequence (DNA): TGTGCTCTTGGGGATTCACTGGGGGATACCTACACCGATAAACTCATCTTT. It specifies CALGDSLGDTYTDKLIF.

The V gene remains uncalled, whereas the J gene is TRDJ1; the listed D gene, TRDD3, was not tested against the DNA. The CDR3 totals 18 residues. The CDR3 DNA reads TGTGCTCTTGGGGGACCGAGCTACCGCCGGGGATACGCCGATAAACTCATCTTT. As protein: CALGGPSYRRGYADKLIF.

There are a few counts of this clone. V usage is TRDV1 and J usage is TRDJ1; 8 bases map to TRDD2. CDR3 size: 18 residues. CDR1 is TSWWSYY and CDR2 is QGS in the germline V gene. Unmatched junction bases numbered 13, after V lost 3 bases and J lost 1 base. For the CDR3, the DNA is TGTGCTCTTGGGGAGTCAAAAGGCCTTCCTATTATCACCGATAAACTCATCTTT. Encoded protein: CALGESKGLPIITDKLIF.

No call was made for the V gene; the J gene is TRDJ1; the D call in the table, TRDD3, was not verified against the DNA. The CDR3 length is 23 residues. The CDR3 protein is CALGTRPSYVLGDTRGHADKLIF. The CDR3 bases are TGTGCTCTTGGGACCAGGCCTTCCTACGTGCTGGGGGATACGAGGGGGCACGCCGATAAACTCATCTTT.

The chain links TRDV1 to TRDJ1, with 11 nucleotides matching TRDD3. The J gene is absent in TCRdb and was assigned here via DNA matching to germline. This CDR3 spans 26 amino acids. Per the germline V gene, CDR1 is TSWWSYY and CDR2 is QGS. V dropped 3 bases and J dropped 0; count of bases not matched to a gene: 33. Here the CDR3 reads CALGDLVHLTSYLGDTIWVYTDKLIF. CDR3 DNA sequence: TGTGCTCTTGGGGACCTTGTTCACCTGACTTCCTATCTGGGGGATACAATTTGGGTGTACACCGATAAACTCATCTTT.

This clone was observed a few times. The chain recombines TRDV1 with TRDJ1; D may be TRDD3 (6 bases). Germline CDR1 reads TSWWSYY; CDR2 reads QGS. The ends were cut back, 0 bases at V and 2 bases at J, with 22 bases in the middle. CDR3 length equals 19 residues. The CDR3 sequence is CALGELPSVLGKRTDKLIF. DNA of the CDR3: TGTGCTCTTGGGGAACTCCCTTCAGTACTGGGTAAGAGGACCGATAAACTCATCTTT.

The chain has TRDV1 and TRDJ1; 8 nucleotides line up with TRDD3. TCRdb leaves out the J gene; it was filled in here by matching the DNA to germline. Germline trimming cut 1 base from V and 0 bases from J; bases unmatched to any gene: 10. The CDR3 has 18 amino acids. Germline CDR1 reads TSWWSYY; CDR2 reads QGS. CDR3: CALGERQGGIRDTDKLIF. CDR3 in DNA: TGTGCTCTTGGGGAACGACAGGGAGGGATACGCGACACCGATAAACTCATCTTT.

The chain links TRDV1 to TRDJ1, with 11 bases lining up with TRDD3. The junction had 11 bases not matched to a gene; V was cut back by 2 bases and J by 0 bases. Germline V gene lookup returns CDR1 TSWWSYY and CDR2 QGS. CDR3 size: 19 residues. Written as DNA, the CDR3 is TGTGCTCTTGGGGAAGATGGGCCCGTACTGGGGGATAACACCGATAAACTCATCTTT. Its translation: CALGEDGPVLGDNTDKLIF.

The chain uses TRDV1 and TRDJ1; D uncertain. The CDR3 runs to 17 residues. Trimming removed 0 bases from V and 0 bases from J, with 14 bases in between. Germline CDR1 TSWWSYY, CDR2 QGS. Here the CDR3 reads CALGELTPYKNTDKLIF. The CDR3 coding sequence is TGTGCTCTTGGGGAACTGACCCCGTATAAAAACACCGATAAACTCATCTTT.

The gene calls are TRDV1 and TRDJ1; 12 nucleotides agree with TRDD3. Germline V CDR1 and CDR2: TSWWSYY, QGS. V was pared by 1 base and J by 0 bases, with 18 bases of the junction left unmatched. The CDR3 runs to 22 residues. The DNA for the CDR3 is TGTGCTCTTGGGGAACGTAGTTCCCCTTTCTGGGGGATACGGGGGTACACCGATAAACTCATCTTT. It encodes CALGERSSPFWGIRGYTDKLIF.

The V and J genes are TRDV1 and TRDJ1; 7 bases map to TRDD3. The CDR3 contains 19 residues. Trimming removed 2 bases from V and 0 bases from J; junction bases left unmatched: 15. Germline CDR1 reads TSWWSYY; CDR2 reads QGS. CDR3 loop: CALGEGARIGYAYTDKLIF. In DNA, the CDR3 is TGTGCTCTTGGGGAAGGGGCGCGGATAGGATACGCGTACACCGATAAACTCATCTTT.

V is TRDV1 and J is TRDJ1, with no clear D. V shed 4 bases and J shed 0 bases, with 15 bases lying between them. The CDR3 is made up of 16 amino acids. The germline V gene encodes CDR1 TSWWSYY and CDR2 QGS. CDR3 loop: CALGGLALLHTDKLIF. The CDR3 coding sequence is TGTGCTCTTGGGGGCCTTGCTCTACTCCACACCGATAAACTCATCTTT.

A word on this clone: At one boundary the junction diverges from the germline segment, which might be a read error. The rearrangement uses TRDV1 and TRDJ1; TRDD3 matches 12 bases. The CDR3 is 19 amino acids. Germline-derived CDR1 and CDR2 are TSWWSYY and QGS. As DNA, the CDR3 is TGCGCTCTTGGGGAACCCGGCCTACTGGGGGATACCTTCACCGATAAACTCATCTTT. It is translated as CALGEPGLLGDTFTDKLIF.

This chain uses TRDV1 with TRDJ1, with D perhaps TRDD2 (5 bases). Looked up from germline, CDR1 is TSWWSYY and CDR2 is QGS. The CDR3 totals 19 residues. The ends were cut back, 0 bases at V and 3 bases at J, with 23 bases in the middle. The CDR3 region has the DNA TGTGCTCTTGGGGAACTTCTTCCGTTAGACCGATTAGCGGCCGATAAACTCATCTTT. The encoded protein is CALGELLPLDRLAADKLIF.

The rearrangement links TRDV1 to TRDJ1, with TRDD3 as a possible D gene (6 bases). V was trimmed by 2 bases and J by 11 bases, leaving 24 bases between them. This CDR3 contains 16 residues. Germline V gives CDR1 TSWWSYY, CDR2 QGS. DNA for the CDR3: TGTGCTCTTGGGGAAATGAAACTACGGTACTGGGATGGGCTCATCTTT. Encoded protein: CALGEMKLRYWDGLIF.

The chain joins TRDV1 to TRDJ1, with 10 bases aligning to TRDD3. Germline CDR1 and CDR2: TSWWSYY and QGS. J lost 0 bases, V lost 5 bases, and 21 bases had no gene match. The CDR3 spans 21 residues. CDR3 sequence: CALGNGFPNDGTGGYTDKLIF. Here the CDR3 DNA reads TGTGCTCTTGGGAACGGGTTTCCTAATGACGGTACTGGGGGATACACCGATAAACTCATCTTT.

Remarks on this clone: The sample holds other DNA sequences that translate to the same CDR3. The chain carries TRDV1 and TRDJ1; D is possibly TRDD3 (6 bases). V was shortened by 1 base and J by 0 bases, with 24 bases between the two germline ends. The CDR3 has 20 amino acids. The germline V gene encodes CDR1 TSWWSYY and CDR2 QGS. CDR3 loop: CALGERVGGTHRGYTDKLIF. The CDR3 DNA is TGTGCTCTTGGGGAACGCGTGGGGGGGACACATCGTGGGTACACCGATAAACTCATCTTT.

The J gene call is TRDJ1, but no V gene call exists; the table's D call, TRDD3, was not checked against the DNA. The CDR3 is 19 amino acids. The CDR3: CALGEPRALSWGGTDKLIF. DNA for the CDR3: TGTGCTCTTGGGGAACCACGCGCCCTCTCATGGGGGGGAACCGATAAACTCATCTTT.

V is TRDV1 and J is TRDJ1; D is unresolved. Germline V gives CDR1 TSWWSYY, CDR2 QGS. The V end lost 3 bases, the J end lost 2 bases, and 19 bases lay between the germline ends. The CDR3 covers 17 residues. CDR3 protein: CALGDRLSCAETDKLIF. As DNA, the CDR3 is TGTGCTCTTGGGGACAGATTGAGTTGTGCGGAAACCGATAAACTCATCTTT.